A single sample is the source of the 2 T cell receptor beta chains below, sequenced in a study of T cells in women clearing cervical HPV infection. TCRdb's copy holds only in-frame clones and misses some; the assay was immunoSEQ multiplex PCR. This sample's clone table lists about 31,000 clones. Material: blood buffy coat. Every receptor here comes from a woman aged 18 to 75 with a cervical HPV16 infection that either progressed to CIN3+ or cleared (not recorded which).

CDR3 DNA, as far as it was read: TGTGCCAGCAGCCCCCACTCGAACACCGGGGAG. Translation gives CASSPHSNTGE. The whole CDR3 region reads CASSPHSNTGELFF. The chain couples TRBV11-1 to TRBJ2-2; D is undetermined. The sequenced fragment ends 3 residues before the CDR3 boundary, so the rest is inferred from the germline J gene. The V end was cut by 5 bases, the J end by 0 bases, with 7 bases between. Germline V gene data show CDR1 as SGHAT and CDR2 as FQDESV (reference sequence). This CDR3 region has 14 residues.

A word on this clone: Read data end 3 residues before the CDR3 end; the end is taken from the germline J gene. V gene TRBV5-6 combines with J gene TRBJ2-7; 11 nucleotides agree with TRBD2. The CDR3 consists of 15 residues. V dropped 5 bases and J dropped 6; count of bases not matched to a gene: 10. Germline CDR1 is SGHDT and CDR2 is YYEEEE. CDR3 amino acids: CASRSGLAATGEQYF. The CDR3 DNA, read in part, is TGTGCCAGCAGATCGGGACTAGCGGCGACGGGCGAG.